This T cell receptor (delta chain) was recovered during a study of gamma-delta chains in newborns, infants, children. Study-level background: Microbial exposure reportedly drives polyclonal innate γδ T cell expansion after birth.

By its share, this clone is large (0.1 to 1%). TCRdb re-called the reads using CATT. This sample has about 1,000 delta-chain clones; 0.8% to 1% occur once, and the top ten carry 25% to 35%. Losses at the gene ends were 1 base for V and 1 base for J; bases not matched to a gene: 30. This CDR3 contains 26 residues. Per the germline V gene, CDR1 is TSWWSYY and CDR2 is QGS. The TCR was taken from a child in good health. This chain connects TRDV1 to TRDJ1, with 13 bases matching TRDD3. The sample comprised blood. CDR3 nucleotides: TGTGCTCTTGGGGAACCTCCCAAGCCTCCTACGGTTATACTGGGGGATACGCTGATCTCCACCGATAAACTCATCTTT. This codes for CALGEPPKPPTVILGDTLISTDKLIF.